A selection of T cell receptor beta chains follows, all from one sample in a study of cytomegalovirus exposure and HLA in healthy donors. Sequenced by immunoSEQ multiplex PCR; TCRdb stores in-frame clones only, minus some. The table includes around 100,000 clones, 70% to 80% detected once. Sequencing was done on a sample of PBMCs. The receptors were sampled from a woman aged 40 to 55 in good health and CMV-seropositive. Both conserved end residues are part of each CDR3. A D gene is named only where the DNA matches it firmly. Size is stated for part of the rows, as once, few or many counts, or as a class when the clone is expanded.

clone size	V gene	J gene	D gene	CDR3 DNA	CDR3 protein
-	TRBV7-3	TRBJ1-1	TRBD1	TGTGCCAGCAGCTTGACAGGGGGCTCTGAAGCTTTCTTT	CASSLTGGSEAFF
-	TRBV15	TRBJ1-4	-	TGTGCCACCAGCAGAGACCCGAGCAGGGATGAAAAACTGTTTTTT	CATSRDPSRDEKLFF
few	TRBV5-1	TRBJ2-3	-	TGCGCCAGCAGCACGGGGGGCACAGATACGCAGTATTTT	CASSTGGTDTQYF
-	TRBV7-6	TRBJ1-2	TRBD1	TGTGCCAGCAGCTTACTCGACAGGGTTAACTATGGCTACACCTTC	CASSLLDRVNYGYTF
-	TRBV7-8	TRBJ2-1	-	TGTGCCAGCAGCTTAGCTCGTGACAGCCGATCGGATGAGCAGTTCTTC	CASSLARDSRSDEQFF
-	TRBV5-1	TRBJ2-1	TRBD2	TGCGCCAGCAGCTTACTAGCGGGGGGGAACTATGAGCAGTTCTTC	CASSLLAGGNYEQFF
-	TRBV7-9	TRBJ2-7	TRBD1	TGTGCCAGCAGCTTAGACAGGGGGCGGTACGAGCAGTACTTC	CASSLDRGRYEQYF
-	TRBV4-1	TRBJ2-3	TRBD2	TGCGCCAGCAGCCAAGACGGGGGGGCAGGGGATACGCAGTATTTT	CASSQDGGAGDTQYF
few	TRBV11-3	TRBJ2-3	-	TGTGCCAGCAGCTTAAAATCGGGAATCTCCACAGATACGCAGTATTTT	CASSLKSGISTDTQYF
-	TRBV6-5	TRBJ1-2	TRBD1	TGTGCCAGCAGCCGTAAGACAGGGGGCAACTATGGCTACACCTTC	CASSRKTGGNYGYTF
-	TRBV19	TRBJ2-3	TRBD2	TGTGCCAGTAGTGGGATCCTCCTAGCGGGAGGCGGAACAGATACGCAGTATTTT	CASSGILLAGGGTDTQYF
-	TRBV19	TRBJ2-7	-	TGTGCCAGTAGTATAGGAACGTCTACCTACGAGCAGTACTTC	CASSIGTSTYEQYF
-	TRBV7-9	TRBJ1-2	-	TGTGCCAGCAGCTTCCCCGGGGGGGGTACGGATGGCTACACCTTC	CASSFPGGGTDGYTF
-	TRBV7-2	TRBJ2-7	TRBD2	TGTGCCAGCAGCGAATTAGTCGCGGGGGGCTACGAGCAGTACTTC	CASSELVAGGYEQYF
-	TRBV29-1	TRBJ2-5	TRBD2	TGCAGCGTCATGACTAGCGGGATTCGAGAGACCCAGTACTTC	CSVMTSGIRETQYF
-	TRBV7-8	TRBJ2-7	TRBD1	TGTGCCAGCAGCTTCCAGGGGGTGGGCTCCTACGAGCAGTACTTC	CASSFQGVGSYEQYF
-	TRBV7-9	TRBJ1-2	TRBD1	TGTTCCAGCAGCAGGACAGGGGGGGGCGGCTACACCTTC	CSSSRTGGGGYTF
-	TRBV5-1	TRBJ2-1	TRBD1	TGCGCCAGCAGTCTTGGGACAGGGTCAGGCAATGAGCAGTTCTTC	CASSLGTGSGNEQFF
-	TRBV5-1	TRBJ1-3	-	TGCGCCAGCAGCCCGCGACAGGCCAACTCTGGAAACACCATATATTTT	CASSPRQANSGNTIYF
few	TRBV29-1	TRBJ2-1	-	TGCAGCGTTCGAGACGACAGGAACAATGAGCAGTTCTTC	CSVRDDRNNEQFF
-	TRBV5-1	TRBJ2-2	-	TGCGCCAGCAGCTTTGTCCAGACCGGGGAGCTGTTTTTT	CASSFVQTGELFF
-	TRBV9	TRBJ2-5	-	TGTGCCAGCAGCGTAGGTCAGGCAGAGACCCAGTACTTC	CASSVGQAETQYF
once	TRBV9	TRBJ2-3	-	TGTGCCAGCAGCGTATGGGGCGGAGGCACAGATACGCAGTATTTT	CASSVWGGGTDTQYF
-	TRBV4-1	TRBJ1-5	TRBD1	TGCGCCAGCAGCCAGGGGGACAGGGGGATACAGCCCCAGCATTTT	CASSQGDRGIQPQHF
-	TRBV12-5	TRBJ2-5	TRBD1	TGTGCTAGTGGCCCCGGGACAGGAACCTTTCAGGGGGCCCGAAAAGAGACCCAGTACTTC	CASGPGTGTFQGARKETQYF
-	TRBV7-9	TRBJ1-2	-	TGTGCCAGCAGCACTTCGGGTGGCTACACCTTC	CASSTSGGYTF
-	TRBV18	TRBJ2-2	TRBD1	TGTGCCAGCTCACGGACAGGGGCCGTCTCGGACACCGGGGAGCTGTTTTTT	CASSRTGAVSDTGELFF
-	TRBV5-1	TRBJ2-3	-	TGCGCCAGCAGCTTTGGAGATAGCACAGATACGCAGTATTTT	CASSFGDSTDTQYF
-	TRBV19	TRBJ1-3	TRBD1	TGTGCCAGTAGCCCCCGGCCCACAGGGGAGAAAATGCCCTTCTCTGGAAACACCATATATTTT	CASSPRPTGEKMPFSGNTIYF
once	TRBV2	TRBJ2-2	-	TGTGCCAGCAGCCCCACTCCTGTACGCACCGGGGAGCTGTTTTTT	CASSPTPVRTGELFF
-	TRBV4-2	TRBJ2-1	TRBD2	TGTGCCAGCAGCCAAGAGTCGGGGGGGCCAGGTGAGCAGTTCTTC	CASSQESGGPGEQFF
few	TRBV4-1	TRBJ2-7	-	TGCGCCAGCAGCCAGAGGGAGCGGCGGGACGAGCAGTACTTC	CASSQRERRDEQYF
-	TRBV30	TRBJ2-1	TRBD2	TGTGCCTGGAAAGTAGCGGGAACCTACAATGAGCAGTTCTTC	CAWKVAGTYNEQFF
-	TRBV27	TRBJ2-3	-	TGTGCCAGCAGTTTAACAGCATTTGGGGCCACAGATACGCAGTATTTT	CASSLTAFGATDTQYF
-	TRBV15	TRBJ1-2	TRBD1	TGTGCCACCAGCGGACAGGGTTATGGCTACACCTTC	CATSGQGYGYTF